This TCR beta chain appears in the sequencing data of a study of shared clonotypes between healthy human individuals. The germline V gene encodes CDR1 ENHRY and CDR2 SYGVKD. This CDR3 spans 14 amino acids. Trimming took 0 bases from V and 4 from J; bases not matched to a gene: 2. Assay execution proceeded at the deep level. Profiled with immunoSEQ multiplex PCR; TCRdb holds only in-frame clones, not every one. This sample has about 980,000 clones, with approximately 80% found just once. The sequence was collected from a man aged 18 to 35 in good health. Sequencing was done on a sample of memory CD4+ T cells sorted from blood. Subset defined: CD45RA-negative fraction. This chain uses TRBV10-3 with TRBJ1-1; 7 nucleotides align to TRBD1. CDR3 sequence: CAISESNRGTEAFF. For the CDR3, the DNA is TGTGCCATCAGTGAGTCGAACAGGGGCACTGAAGCTTTCTTT.